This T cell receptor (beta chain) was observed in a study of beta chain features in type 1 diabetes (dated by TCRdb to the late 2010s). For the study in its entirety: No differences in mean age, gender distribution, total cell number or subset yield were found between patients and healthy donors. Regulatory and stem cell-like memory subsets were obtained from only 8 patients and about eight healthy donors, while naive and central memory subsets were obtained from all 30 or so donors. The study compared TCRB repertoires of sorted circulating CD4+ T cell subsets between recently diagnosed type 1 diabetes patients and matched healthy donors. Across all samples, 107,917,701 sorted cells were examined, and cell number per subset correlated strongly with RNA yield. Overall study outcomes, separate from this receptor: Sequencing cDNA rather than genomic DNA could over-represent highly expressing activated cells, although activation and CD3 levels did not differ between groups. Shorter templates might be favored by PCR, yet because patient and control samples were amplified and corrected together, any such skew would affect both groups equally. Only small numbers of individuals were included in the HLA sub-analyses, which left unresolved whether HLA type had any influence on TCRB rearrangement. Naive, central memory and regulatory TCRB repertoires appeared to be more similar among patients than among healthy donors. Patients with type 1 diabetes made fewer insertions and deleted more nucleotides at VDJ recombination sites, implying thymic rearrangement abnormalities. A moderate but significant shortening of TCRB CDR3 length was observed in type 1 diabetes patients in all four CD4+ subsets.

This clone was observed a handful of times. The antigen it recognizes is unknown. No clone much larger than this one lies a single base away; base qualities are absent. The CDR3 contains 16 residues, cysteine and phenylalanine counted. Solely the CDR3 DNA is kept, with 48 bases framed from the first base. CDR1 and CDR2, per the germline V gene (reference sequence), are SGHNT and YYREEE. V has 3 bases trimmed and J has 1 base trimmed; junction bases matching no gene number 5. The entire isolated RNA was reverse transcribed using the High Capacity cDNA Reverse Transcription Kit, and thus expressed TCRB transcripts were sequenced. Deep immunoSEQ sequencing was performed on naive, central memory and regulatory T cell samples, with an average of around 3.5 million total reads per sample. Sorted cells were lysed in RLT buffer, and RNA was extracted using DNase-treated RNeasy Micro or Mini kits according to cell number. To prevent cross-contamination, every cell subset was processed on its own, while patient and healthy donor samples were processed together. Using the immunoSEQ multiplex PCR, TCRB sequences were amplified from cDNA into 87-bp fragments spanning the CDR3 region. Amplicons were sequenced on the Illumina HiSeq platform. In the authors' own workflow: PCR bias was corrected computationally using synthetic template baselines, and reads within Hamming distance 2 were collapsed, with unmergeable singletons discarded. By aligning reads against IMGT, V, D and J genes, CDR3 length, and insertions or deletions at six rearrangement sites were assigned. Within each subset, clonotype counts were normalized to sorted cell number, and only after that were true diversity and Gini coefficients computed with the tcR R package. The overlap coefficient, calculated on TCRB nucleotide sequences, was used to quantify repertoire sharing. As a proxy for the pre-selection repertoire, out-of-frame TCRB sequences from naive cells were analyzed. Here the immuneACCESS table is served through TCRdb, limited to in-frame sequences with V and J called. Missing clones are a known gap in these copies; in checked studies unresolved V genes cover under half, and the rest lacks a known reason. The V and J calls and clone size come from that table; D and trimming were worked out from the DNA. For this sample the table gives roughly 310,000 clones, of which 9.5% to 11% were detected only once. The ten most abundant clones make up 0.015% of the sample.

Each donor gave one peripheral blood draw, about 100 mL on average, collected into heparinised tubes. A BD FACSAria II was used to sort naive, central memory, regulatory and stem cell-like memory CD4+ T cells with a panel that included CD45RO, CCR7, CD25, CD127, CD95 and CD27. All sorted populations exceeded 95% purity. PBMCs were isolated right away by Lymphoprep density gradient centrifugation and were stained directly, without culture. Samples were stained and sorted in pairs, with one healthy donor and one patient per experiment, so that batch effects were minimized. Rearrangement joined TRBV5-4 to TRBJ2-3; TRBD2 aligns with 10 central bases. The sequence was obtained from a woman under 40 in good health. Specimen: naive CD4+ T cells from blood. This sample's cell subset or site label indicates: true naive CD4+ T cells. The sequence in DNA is TGTGCCAGCAGCTGGTGGCTAGCGGGAGGCACAGATACGCAGTATTTT. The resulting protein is CASSWWLAGGTDTQYF.